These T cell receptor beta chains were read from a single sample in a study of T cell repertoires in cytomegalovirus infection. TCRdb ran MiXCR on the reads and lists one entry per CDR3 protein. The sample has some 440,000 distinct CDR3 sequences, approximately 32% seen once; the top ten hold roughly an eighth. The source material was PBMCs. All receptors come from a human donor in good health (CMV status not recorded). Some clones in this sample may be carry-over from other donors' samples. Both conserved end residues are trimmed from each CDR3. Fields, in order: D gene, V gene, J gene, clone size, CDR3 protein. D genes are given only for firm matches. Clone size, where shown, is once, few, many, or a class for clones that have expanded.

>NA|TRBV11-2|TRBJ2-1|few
ASSLVTNEQF
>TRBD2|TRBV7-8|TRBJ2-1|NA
ARGLTGLEYNEQF
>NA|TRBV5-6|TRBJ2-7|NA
ASSLDGRYEQY
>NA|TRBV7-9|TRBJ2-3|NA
ASSFSNGDTQY
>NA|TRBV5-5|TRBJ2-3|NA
ASTLLPPTDTQY
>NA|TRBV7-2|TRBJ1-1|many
ASSYDGRQGQGRNTEAF
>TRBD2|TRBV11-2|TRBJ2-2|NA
ASSPRMTSGWGGELF
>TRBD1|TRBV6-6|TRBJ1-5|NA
ASRLTGVDSNQPQH
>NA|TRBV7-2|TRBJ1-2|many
ASSLGQYLPNNYGYT
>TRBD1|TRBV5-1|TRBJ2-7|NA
ASSKTGIYEQY
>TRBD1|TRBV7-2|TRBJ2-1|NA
SSSVGGSLHYNEQF
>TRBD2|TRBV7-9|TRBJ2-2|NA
ASSGGLAGRTGELF
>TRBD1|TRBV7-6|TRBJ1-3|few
ASSLGQVGPISGNTIY
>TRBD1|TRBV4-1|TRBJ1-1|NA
ASSGGTGGLSEAF
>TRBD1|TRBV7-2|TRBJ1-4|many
ASSLGTAERNEKLF